The 20 T cell receptor beta chains below come from one sample, sequenced in a study of post-analysis software for immune sequencing data. Findings of the study overall: The study found TRBV5-6, TRBV5-1 and TRBV20-1 among four to six TRBV segments more frequent in patients than controls.

TCR beta cDNA libraries had unique molecular identifiers. TCRdb recomputed calls from the PCR reads with MiXCR, one row per CDR3 protein. The table lists roughly 800,000 distinct CDR3 sequences, around 45% of them singletons. Antigen specificity for these receptors is unknown. Sequenced input: blood. The receptor source for this set is a girl under 18 with multiple sclerosis.

The chain links TRBV10-3 to TRBJ2-7; D uncertain. Germline V lookup: CDR1 ENHRY, CDR2 SYGVKD. The CDR3 runs to 11 residues. V dropped 4 bases and J dropped 4 bases, with 5 bases sitting between them. CDR3 in amino acids: CAISAEYEQYF. The CDR3 DNA is TGTGCCATCAGTGCGGAGTACGAGCAGTACTTC.

V gene TRBV29-1 combines with J gene TRBJ2-7; D assignment may be TRBD1 or TRBD2 (5 bases each). CDR3 length equals 16 residues. The V gene's germline CDR1 is SQVTM and CDR2 ANQGSEA. V gave up 0 bases and J gave up 4 bases, with 19 bases separating them. The CDR3 sequence: CSVEDSRDAVGYEQYF. CDR3 nucleotides: TGCAGCGTTGAAGATTCAAGGGACGCTGTTGGGTACGAGCAGTACTTC.

J is TRBJ2-7 and V is TRBV5-6; D remains unclear. Trimming took 0 bases from V and 0 from J, leaving 19 bases between them. Germline V gives CDR1 SGHDT, CDR2 YYEEEE. This CDR3 contains 18 residues. CDR3 bases: TGTGCCAGCAGCTTGGTCTATTTGTCCACCCGTGACTCCTACGAGCAGTACTTC. Its translation: CASSLVYLSTRDSYEQYF.

The chain couples TRBV25-1 to TRBJ2-7; TRBD2 might be the D (6 bases). The DNA end lines up better with TRBJ2-5; the J call may be wrong. Germline lookup yields CDR1 MGHDK and CDR2 SYGVNS. This CDR3 is 16 amino acids long. CDR3 sequence reads: CASSEFSGVAGETQYF. For the CDR3, the DNA is TGTGCCAGCAGTGAATTCTCGGGGGTAGCAGGGGAGACCCAGTACTTC.

The CDR3 region is CASSTNRVRNQPQHF. The CDR3 DNA reads as TGTGCCAGCAGTACAAACAGGGTTCGGAATCAGCCCCAGCATTTT. The chain carries TRBV28 and TRBJ1-5; D perhaps matches TRBD1 (6 bases). CDR1 and CDR2 (germline): MDHEN, SYDVKM. V was cut by 5 bases and J by 4 bases, with 15 bases left in between. The CDR3 totals 15 residues.

The chain couples TRBV7-3 to TRBJ2-1; D is ambiguous. The CDR3 has 12 amino acids. CDR1 and CDR2 from the germline V gene are SGHTA and FQGTGA. V shed 5 bases and J shed 8 bases, with 10 bases lying between them. The CDR3 DNA follows: TGTGCCAGCAGCCCCTCTAACCATGAGCAGTTCTTC. Protein: CASSPSNHEQFF.

This clonotype appeared many times. The chain recombines TRBV10-3 with TRBJ2-1; D gene unclear. Germline assignment: CDR1 ENHRY and CDR2 SYGVKD. The germline V and J ends were trimmed by 10 bases and 6 bases, with 13 bases remaining between them. CDR3 size: 12 residues. CDR3 sequence: CATHKGSNEQFF. The CDR3 DNA follows: TGTGCCACTCACAAGGGAAGCAATGAGCAGTTCTTC.

The table lists this clonotype with a few counts. The chain combines TRBV6-6 with TRBJ2-7; 8 bases align to TRBD1. J lost 6 bases, V lost 5 bases, and 12 bases had no gene match. Germline CDR1 reads MNHNY; CDR2 reads SVGAGI (reference sequence). The length of the CDR3 is 15 residues. The CDR3 sequence: CASSPQGASIGEQYF. The CDR3 coding sequence is TGTGCCAGCAGTCCTCAGGGGGCATCTATTGGCGAGCAGTACTTC.

A remark on this clonotype: One end of the junction is discordant with germline, which a read error may explain. The chain uses TRBV6-2 or TRBV6-3 and TRBJ1-1; D gene uncertain. Germline CDR1 and CDR2: MNHEY and SVGEGT. The CDR3 contains 11 residues. The CDR3 region is CAGSYSTEAFF. DNA of the CDR3: TGTGCCGGCAGTTACAGTACTGAAGCTTTCTTT.

The genes are TRBV2 and TRBJ2-3, with unresolved D. The V end was cut by 4 bases, the J end by 2 bases, with 10 bases between. Germline values: CDR1 SNHLY, CDR2 FYNNEI. CDR3 length: 14 residues. The chain's CDR3 is CASSGVGNTDTQYF. In DNA form, the CDR3 reads TGTGCCAGCAGTGGGGTGGGGAACACAGATACGCAGTATTTT.

The chain is built from TRBV5-1 and TRBJ2-1, with 9 bases that match TRBD2. CDR3 length: 15 residues. After removal of 0 bases from V and 8 bases from J, the junction contained 6 bases not matched to a gene. The germline V gene has CDR1 SGHRS and CDR2 YFSETQ. The CDR3 is CASSLGSGSWDEQFF. CDR3 in DNA: TGCGCCAGCAGCTTGGGTAGCGGGAGTTGGGATGAGCAGTTCTTC.

The chain uses TRBV12-3 or TRBV12-4 and TRBJ2-5; D might be TRBD2 (6 bases). The CDR3 is 14 residues long. V was clipped by 5 bases and J by 3 bases, with 13 bases between them. CDR3 nucleotide sequence: TGTGCCAGCAGTAGGGCGGGGATCGAAGAGACCCAGTACTTC. Amino acids: CASSRAGIEETQYF.

The chain couples TRBV7-2 to TRBJ2-1; possibly TRBD1 or TRBD2 for D (6 bases each). V lost 5 bases and J lost 7, with 24 bases in between. The CDR3 loop spans 17 amino acids. Germline CDR1 SGHTA, CDR2 FQGNSA. The CDR3 loop is CASSRDLGGGGRNEQFF. CDR3 coding DNA: TGTGCCAGCAGCAGGGACTTGGGGGGCGGAGGGAGGAATGAGCAGTTCTTC.

This sequence joins TRBV5-6 and TRBJ2-3, with D hard to call. Germline CDR1 is SGHDT and CDR2 is YYEEEE. V lost 4 bases and J 12 bases, leaving 12 bases between the germline ends. The CDR3 is 11 residues long. CDR3 DNA sequence: TGTGCCAGCAGCCTCATGACCGTCCAGTATTTT. Translated, it gives CASSLMTVQYF.

The V call is TRBV12-3 or TRBV12-4, the J call TRBJ2-5, with 14 bases aligning to TRBD2. The length of the CDR3 is 18 residues. With V trimmed by 11 bases and J by 5 bases, 19 bases remained unmatched. This CDR3 reads CAGTPARLAGGMWETQYF. CDR3 nucleotide sequence: TGTGCCGGCACCCCCGCTCGACTAGCGGGAGGGATGTGGGAGACCCAGTACTTC.

This clonotype was detected only once. The V and J genes are TRBV12-3 or TRBV12-4 and TRBJ2-7, with D possibly TRBD1 on 5 matching bases. V lost 6 bases, J lost 6 bases, and 18 bases lay in between. CDR3 size: 14 residues. CDR3 loop: CASSNQGGVREQYF. As DNA, the CDR3 is TGTGCCAGCAGCAATCAGGGTGGGGTCCGCGAGCAGTACTTC.

This clonotype was counted many times. The chain uses TRBV6-2 or TRBV6-3 and TRBJ2-7, with D possibly matching TRBD1 (6 bases). The germline gives CDR1 MNHEY, CDR2 SVGEGT. V was pared by 1 base and J by 0 bases, with 10 bases between. This CDR3 region has 15 residues. CDR3 region: CASSYWDTSSYEQYF. DNA for the CDR3: TGTGCCAGCAGTTACTGGGACACGAGCTCCTACGAGCAGTACTTC.

This chain uses TRBV7-9 with TRBJ2-5; TRBD1 might be the D (6 bases). The CDR3 is made up of 15 amino acids. In germline, CDR1 is SEHNR, CDR2 FQNEAQ (reference sequence). V lost 7 bases and J 1 base, leaving 16 bases between the germline ends. The CDR3 is CASTSPTGSQETQYF. CDR3 DNA sequence: TGTGCCAGCACCAGCCCGACAGGATCCCAAGAGACCCAGTACTTC.

The chain recombines TRBV20-1 with TRBJ2-7, with D possibly called TRBD1 or TRBD2 (6 bases each). From germline, CDR1 is DFQATT and CDR2 SNEGSKA (reference sequence). Trimming removed 3 bases from V and 0 bases from J, with 9 bases in between. The CDR3 extends over 13 amino acids. DNA for the CDR3: TGCAGTGCTAGTAGGGGGGTCTCCTACGAGCAGTACTTC. As protein: CSASRGVSYEQYF.

The chain has TRBV7-9 and TRBJ1-2; a weak D match, TRBD1 (6 bases). CDR3 length equals 15 residues. The germline V gene encodes CDR1 SEHNR and CDR2 FQNEAQ (reference sequence). Trimming cost V 4 bases and J 4 bases, with 16 bases left between them. The DNA for the CDR3 is TGTGCCAGCAGCTCCAAGGACAGCACGGGCTATGGCTACACCTTC. It translates to CASSSKDSTGYGYTF.